This T cell receptor beta chain was recorded in a study of T-cell reconstitution after alpha-beta-depleted transplantation in children. Study-wide results and caveats: Some patients' high day-60 TCRbeta diversity was attributed to recipient cells surviving conditioning. The origin of alpha-beta T cells about two months after transplant was reportedly several hundred expanded graft clones. It was newly produced T cells that mostly accounted for T-cell counts and diversity one year after transplant.

It was with unique molecular identifiers that the TCRbeta library was prepared. MiXCR, applied by TCRdb to the PCR reads, yields one record per CDR3 protein. There are 800,000 to 1,000,000 distinct CDR3 sequences in the sample; roughly 29% occur only once, and roughly 27% lies in the top ten. As concerns this clonotype: Its antigen is unknown.

The CDR3 spans 14 residues. Germline V gene sequence: CDR1 MNHEY, CDR2 SVGAGI. Trimming took off 0 bases at V and 4 bases at J, with 8 bases between the two ends. The sample here was PBMCs, mostly from graft donor cells, taken 360 days after TCRalphabeta/CD19-depleted stem cell transplant. The TCR comes from a boy in the first two years of life who had a stem cell transplant for SCID, so the T cells may come from the graft donor. The V call is TRBV6-5, the J call TRBJ2-3, with TRBD2 as a possible D gene (6 bases). The CDR3 DNA reads TGTGCCAGCAGTTACTCCCGACTAGCAGATACGCAGTATTTT. Residues: CASSYSRLADTQYF.